Listed below are T cell receptor beta chains from one sample, sequenced in a study of blood T cell repertoires in COVID-19. TCRdb keeps only in-frame clones here, not all; method: immunoSEQ multiplex PCR. The sample lists 150,000 to 200,000 clones; just under 80% were seen once. Sequencing was carried out using peripheral blood. These receptors originate from a man aged 65 to 85 with active or convalescent COVID-19. Each CDR3 is given without its conserved first and last residue. Fields, in order: J gene, V gene, CDR3 protein.

TRBJ1-2 | TRBV7-8 | ASSPQYSGYGYT
TRBJ1-1 | TRBV2 | ASSRTGAFTEAF
TRBJ1-3 | TRBV3-1/TRBV3-2 | ASSQRDGRNTIY
TRBJ1-1 | TRBV27 | ASSFDSRAWDTEAF
TRBJ2-5 | TRBV13 | ASSLQGTETQY
TRBJ2-3 | TRBV11-2 | ASSLDIRLGSYTDTQY
TRBJ2-1 | TRBV2 | ASSGQTGQREQF
TRBJ2-1 | TRBV6-1 | ASSEAAGLGNEQF
TRBJ2-3 | TRBV29-1 | SVGTSSRTDTQY
TRBJ2-7 | TRBV29-1 | SVLTVLLKKQY
TRBJ2-5 | TRBV4-2 | ASSPFGSGGQETQY
TRBJ1-6 | TRBV11-2 | ASSLFGTNNSPLH
TRBJ2-4 | TRBV6-5 | ASRQGNIQY
TRBJ2-2 | TRBV7-9 | ASRGGSSYGELF
TRBJ1-4 | TRBV7-2 | ASSLAGRTSEKLF
TRBJ2-7 | TRBV13 | ASSPRRGTYEQY
TRBJ2-3 | TRBV5-1 | ASSLGASGGRDTQY
TRBJ2-3 | TRBV6-2/TRBV6-3 | ASSEGQGRFDTQY
TRBJ1-5 | TRBV30 | AWTRTETNQPQH
TRBJ2-1 | TRBV18 | ASSRTTYNEQF
TRBJ1-4 | TRBV5-1 | ASSTTGAQGEKLF
TRBJ2-3 | TRBV15 | ATSSPILAGVDTQY
TRBJ2-7 | TRBV6-6 | ASSYSRYSYEQY
TRBJ2-1 | TRBV10-1 | ASSESFRVGEQF
TRBJ1-2 | TRBV9 | ASSLNYGYT
TRBJ2-3 | TRBV5-1 | ASSVGLAGDVDTQY
TRBJ2-5 | TRBV9 | ASSVGREGETQY
TRBJ1-4 | TRBV9 | ASSPQTGILEKLF
TRBJ2-3 | TRBV6-5 | ASGRGYPDTQY
TRBJ1-2 | TRBV6-5 | ASSPRFKPSYGYT
TRBJ1-1 | TRBV7-9 | ASSLDPGQGVTEAF
TRBJ1-2 | TRBV6-2/TRBV6-3 | ASSYSGTDYGYT
TRBJ1-1 | TRBV13 | ASSLGRANTEAF
TRBJ1-2 | TRBV6-5 | ASSPQGTGNYGYT
TRBJ1-1 | TRBV30 | AWSNGMRTEAF